The source of this T cell receptor beta chain is a study of blood T cell repertoires in COVID-19. Trimming cost V 4 bases and J 1 base, with 16 bases left between them. CDR1 SGHAT and CDR2 FQNNGV come from the germline V gene. The CDR3 has 16 amino acids. Some clones are missing from TCRdb's copy, which holds only in-frame ones; the method was immunoSEQ multiplex PCR. This table has tens of thousands of clones, about 82% appearing once. This chain uses TRBV11-2 with TRBJ1-1; D is unresolved. The receptor was isolated from a man aged 65 to 85 with acute or convalescent COVID-19. The sequencing sample was made of peripheral blood. DNA of the CDR3: TGTGCCAGCAGCTCTACAACCGGGATCGAGAACACTGAAGCTTTCTTT. Translating gives CASSSTTGIENTEAFF.